These 30 T cell receptor beta chains were sequenced from one sample in a study of OX40 agonist ivuxolimab in advanced cancers. Measured with immunoSEQ multiplex PCR; TCRdb has only the in-frame clones, and not every one. Of tens of thousands of clones listed, about 81% are singletons. This specimen was CD4+ or CD8+ T cells sorted from blood, taken in a trial of the OX40 agonist ivuxolimab. These receptors all come from an adult with an advanced solid tumor such as melanoma, head and neck, liver or kidney cancer.

The CDR3 bases are TGTGCCAGCAGTTCTTGGCGGGTCGAGCTGTTTTTT. Translation gives CASSSWRVELFF. The gene calls are TRBV2 and TRBJ2-2; D may be TRBD2 (5 bases). V was trimmed by 5 bases and J by 11 bases, leaving 12 bases between them. The CDR3 covers 12 residues. CDR1 and CDR2 (germline): SNHLY, FYNNEI.

This clone appeared once. This chain connects TRBV19 to TRBJ1-2; D gene uncertain. The V gene lost 3 bases and the J gene lost 0 bases, with 11 bases spanning the gap. The CDR3 runs to 15 residues. The germline gives CDR1 LNHDA, CDR2 SQIVND (reference sequence). In nucleotides, the CDR3 is TGTGCCAGTAGTATCCGGGAAGCGACTAACTATGGCTACACCTTC. This codes for CASSIREATNYGYTF.

The rearrangement links TRBV7-3 to TRBJ1-1; maybe TRBD1 (5 bases). The CDR3 runs to 13 residues. V was cut by 4 bases and J by 1 base, with 7 bases left in between. CDR1 SGHTA and CDR2 FQGTGA come from the germline V gene. CDR3 sequence reads: CASSSDRNTEAFF. CDR3 nucleotide sequence: TGTGCCAGCAGCTCAGACAGGAACACTGAAGCTTTCTTT.

The chain is built from TRBV25-1 and TRBJ2-5; 9 nucleotides agree with TRBD2. There are 15 residues in the CDR3. Looked up from germline, CDR1 is MGHDK and CDR2 is SYGVNS. The ends lost 6 bases at V and 4 bases at J; junction bases unmatched: 9. CDR3 loop: CASRPSGALGETQYF. CDR3 coding DNA: TGTGCCAGCAGGCCTAGCGGGGCATTAGGAGAGACCCAGTACTTC.

The CDR3: CASSRTGTSNYGYTF. CDR3 bases: TGTGCCAGCAGCAGGACAGGGACCTCTAACTATGGCTACACCTTC. This sequence joins TRBV6-1 and TRBJ1-2, with 8 bases aligning to TRBD1. Trimming took 6 bases from V and 0 from J; bases not matched to a gene: 6. The CDR3 consists of 15 residues. CDR1 and CDR2 from the germline V gene are MNHNS and SASEGT.

J is TRBJ2-3 and V is TRBV4-2; D call uncertain. Trimming pared 1 base from V and 3 bases from J, leaving 14 bases between. The V gene's germline CDR1 is LGHNA and CDR2 YNFKEQ. This CDR3 is 16 amino acids long. The CDR3 sequence: CASSQGASAGTDTQYF. The CDR3 DNA reads as TGTGCCAGCAGCCAAGGGGCCAGCGCTGGGACAGATACGCAGTATTTT.

This clone appeared a few times. This rearrangement joins TRBV4-2 to TRBJ1-2; 9 nucleotides agree with TRBD1. This CDR3 spans 13 amino acids. The germline V gene encodes CDR1 LGHNA and CDR2 YNFKEQ. V dropped 8 bases and J dropped 8; count of bases not matched to a gene: 9. The CDR3 region is CASGGDRVEGYTF. The CDR3 nucleotides are TGTGCCAGCGGGGGGGACAGGGTCGAAGGCTACACCTTC.

In the case of this clone: Different DNA sequences within this sample yield the same CDR3. The chain links TRBV18 to TRBJ1-5, with TRBD1 matching 9 bases. Germline CDR1 KGHSH, CDR2 LQKENI. V was pared by 2 bases and J by 2 bases, with 1 base of the junction left unmatched. This CDR3 is built from 15 residues. CDR3: CASSPDRGGNQPQHF. The CDR3 coding sequence is TGTGCCAGCTCACCAGACAGGGGGGGCAATCAGCCCCAGCATTTT. Looking up the rest from reference TRBV18 and TRBJ1-5 gives the full variable domain: NAGVMQNPRHLVRRRGQEARLRCSPMKGHSHVYWYRQLPEEGLKFMVYLQKENIIDESGMPKERFSAEFPKEGPSILRIQQVVRGDSAAYFCASSPDRGGNQPQHFGDGTRLSIL.

This chain uses TRBV6-6 with TRBJ1-2, with 8 bases identical to TRBD1. J was trimmed by 4 bases and V by 0 bases; bases with no gene match: 4. Germline CDR1 MNHNY, CDR2 SVGAGI (reference sequence). The CDR3 runs to 15 residues. The DNA for the CDR3 is TGTGCCAGCAGTTACTCCCCAGGGGGCGGCTATGGCTACACCTTC. Protein sequence: CASSYSPGGGYGYTF.

This rearrangement joins TRBV29-1 to TRBJ1-2; D ambiguous. This CDR3 has 13 amino acids. Germline values: CDR1 SQVTM, CDR2 ANQGSEA. The ends were cut back, 0 bases at V and 4 bases at J, with 9 bases in the middle. CDR3 protein: CSVEDTVVYGYTF. As DNA, the CDR3 is TGCAGCGTTGAAGACACAGTGGTCTATGGCTACACCTTC.

The chain recombines TRBV6-6 with TRBJ1-1, with TRBD1 as a possible D gene (6 bases). Trimming removed 5 bases at V and 4 bases at J, with 14 bases between. The V gene's germline CDR1 is MNHNY and CDR2 SVGAGI (reference sequence). This CDR3 spans 14 amino acids. The CDR3 region is CASSAGARGTEAFF. CDR3 bases: TGTGCCAGCAGTGCAGGGGCGCGGGGCACTGAAGCTTTCTTT.

The chain recombines TRBV20-1 with TRBJ1-2; D remains unclear. There are 11 residues in the CDR3. V was clipped by 3 bases and J by 8 bases, with 10 bases between them. CDR1 is DFQATT, CDR2 SNEGSKA, per germline (reference sequence). CDR3 sequence reads: CSASPTFGYTF. The CDR3 DNA sequence: TGCAGTGCTAGTCCTACTTTCGGCTACACCTTC.

V gene TRBV7-9 combines with J gene TRBJ1-1; 9 bases match TRBD1. Unmatched junction bases numbered 12, after V lost 3 bases and J lost 4 bases. Germline V lookup: CDR1 SEHNR, CDR2 FQNEAQ (reference sequence). This CDR3 has 17 residues. This CDR3 reads CASSFTLLQGAVTEAFF. In nucleotides, the CDR3 is TGTGCCAGCAGCTTTACCCTCCTACAGGGGGCTGTCACTGAAGCTTTCTTT.

This clone appeared once. The CDR3 DNA reads as TGTGCCAGCAGTCCATCTTGGGGCCCTAATTCACCCCTCCACTTT. This translates into CASSPSWGPNSPLHF. This sequence joins TRBV6-5 and TRBJ1-6; D perhaps matches TRBD1 (5 bases). V dropped 5 bases and J dropped 6 bases, with 14 bases sitting between them. Germline lookup yields CDR1 MNHEY and CDR2 SVGAGI. The CDR3 is made up of 15 amino acids.

The rearrangement joins TRBV9 to TRBJ1-2; TRBD1 matches 8 bases. The CDR3 extends over 15 amino acids. The V segment lost 0 bases and the J segment 3 bases; nucleotides outside the gene matches: 4. Germline-derived CDR1 and CDR2 are SGDLS and YYNGEE. CDR3 sequence reads: CASSVEDRADYGYTF. For the CDR3, the DNA is TGTGCCAGCAGCGTAGAGGACAGGGCTGACTATGGCTACACCTTC.

The J gene is TRBJ2-3, the V gene TRBV5-5; D might be TRBD1 (5 bases). This CDR3 region has 14 residues. Germline assignment: CDR1 SGHKS and CDR2 YYEKEE (reference sequence). Trimming removed 0 bases at V and 3 bases at J, with 8 bases between. The CDR3 DNA reads TGTGCCAGCAGCTTGGGCAGGGTAACAGATACGCAGTATTTT. This codes for CASSLGRVTDTQYF. The whole variable domain, remainder taken from reference TRBV5-5 and TRBJ2-3, is DAGVTQSPTHLIKTRGQQVTLRCSPISGHKSVSWYQQVLGQGPQFIFQYYEKEERGRGNFPDRFSARQFPNYSSELNVNALLLGDSALYLCASSLGRVTDTQYFGPGTRLTVL.

This clone was picked up one time. This chain uses TRBV19 with TRBJ1-1; 10 nucleotides agree with TRBD1. The CDR3 runs 14 residues. V was clipped by 6 bases and J by 4 bases; unmatched bases: 5. CDR1 is LNHDA and CDR2 is SQIVND in the germline V gene (reference sequence). The CDR3 sequence is CASRRGQGPTEAFF. CDR3 coding DNA: TGTGCCAGTAGGAGGGGACAGGGGCCCACTGAAGCTTTCTTT.

In this sample, this clone turned up a few times. The gene calls are TRBV30 and TRBJ1-6, with D tentatively TRBD1 (5 bases). CDR3 length equals 15 residues. Germline-derived CDR1 and CDR2 are GTSNPN and SVGIG (reference sequence). The V end was cut by 4 bases, the J end by 9 bases, with 19 bases between. As DNA, the CDR3 is TGTGCCTGGAATGCCCGGGGGTCCGGTAGTTCACCCCTCCACTTT. This sequence encodes CAWNARGSGSSPLHF.

Only one count was recorded for this clone. V gene TRBV9 combines with J gene TRBJ1-1; 7 nucleotides line up with TRBD1. This CDR3 contains 14 residues. The germline CDR1 and CDR2 sequences are SGDLS and YYNGEE. Losses at the gene ends were 3 bases for V and 2 bases for J; bases not matched to a gene: 4. CDR3 sequence reads: CASSAGTANTEAFF. The CDR3 DNA follows: TGTGCCAGCAGCGCAGGGACAGCCAACACTGAAGCTTTCTTT. The whole variable domain, remainder taken from reference TRBV9 and TRBJ1-1, is DSGVTQTPKHLITATGQRVTLRCSPRSGDLSVYWYQQSLDQGLQFLIQYYNGEERAKGNILERFSAQQFPDLHSELNLSSLELGDSALYFCASSAGTANTEAFFGQGTRLTVV.

The chain couples TRBV11-3 to TRBJ2-3; 7 nucleotides match TRBD1. The germline CDR1 and CDR2 sequences are SGHNT and YENEEA. This CDR3 comprises 16 residues. The V gene end was trimmed by 4 bases and the J gene end by 0 bases; junction bases not matched to a gene: 7. CDR3 coding DNA: TGTGCCAGCAGCTCCGAGACAGGGTGGAGCACAGATACGCAGTATTTT. As protein: CASSSETGWSTDTQYF.

The chain recombines TRBV30 with TRBJ1-6; D unresolved. Trimming cost V 2 bases and J 9 bases, with 17 bases left between them. The CDR3 loop spans 15 amino acids. Germline V gives CDR1 GTSNPN, CDR2 SVGIG (reference sequence). The CDR3 DNA reads as TGTGCCTGGAGTAAAGGTCAAGTTACCCGTTCACCCCTCCACTTT. Translating gives CAWSKGQVTRSPLHF. The whole variable domain, filled in from reference TRBV30 and TRBJ1-6, reads SQTIHQWPATLVQPVGSPLSLECTVEGTSNPNLYWYRQAAGRGLQLLFYSVGIGQISSEVPQNLSASRPQDRQFILSSKKLLLSDSGFYLCAWSKGQVTRSPLHFGNGTRLTVT.

The chain has TRBV6-1 and TRBJ2-3; D gene unclear. Germline-derived CDR1 and CDR2 are MNHNS and SASEGT. The CDR3 totals 14 residues. The V gene lost 1 base and the J gene lost 8 bases, with 13 bases spanning the gap. Written as DNA, the CDR3 is TGTGCCAGCAGTGAAGGCTCTGCCATAGTTACGCAGTATTTT. This sequence encodes CASSEGSAIVTQYF.

This clone appeared once. Other DNA sequences within the sample encode an identical CDR3. This rearrangement joins TRBV29-1 to TRBJ2-1; 12 nucleotides agree with TRBD2. Germline lookup yields CDR1 SQVTM and CDR2 ANQGSEA. The CDR3 runs to 15 residues. V gave up 3 bases and J gave up 4 bases; unmatched junction bases: 4. The CDR3 DNA sequence: TGCAGCGTTGACCCAGGACTAGCGGGGTACAATGAGCAGTTCTTC. Translating it yields CSVDPGLAGYNEQFF.

On this clone: One end of the junction varies from germline; a read error may be responsible. The V and J genes are TRBV11-3 and TRBJ2-5; tentative D call: TRBD1 (5 bases). CDR1 and CDR2 (germline): SGHNT, YENEEA. This CDR3 is built from 14 residues. The CDR3 DNA is TGTGTCAGCAGCCCTCAGGGTTCCCAAGAGACCCAGTACTTC. Translating it yields CVSSPQGSQETQYF.

CDR3 coding DNA: TGTGCCACCAGACGAGCCGGGACAGGGGGTTTTAAAGACTATGGCTACACCTTC. Its translation: CATRRAGTGGFKDYGYTF. V gene TRBV19 combines with J gene TRBJ1-2; 11 bases are a match to TRBD1. Trimming cost V 10 bases and J 3 bases; bases outside gene matches: 19. This CDR3 spans 18 amino acids. CDR1 is LNHDA and CDR2 is SQIVND in the germline V gene (reference sequence).

This chain uses TRBV11-3 with TRBJ2-1; 7 bases map to TRBD2. V was clipped by 1 base and J by 0 bases; unmatched bases: 6. CDR3 length: 17 residues. Germline V CDR1 and CDR2: SGHNT, YENEEA. CDR3: CASSLGRGLSSYNEQFF. The CDR3 coding sequence is TGTGCCAGCAGCTTAGGGCGGGGGTTGAGCTCCTACAATGAGCAGTTCTTC.

The chain joins TRBV11-1 to TRBJ1-1; weak D call: TRBD1 (5 bases). CDR1 and CDR2 from the germline V gene are SGHAT and FQDESV (reference sequence). Trimming removed 4 bases at V and 1 base at J, with 10 bases between. There are 14 residues in the CDR3. CDR3 bases: TGTGCCAGCAGCTGGCGGGGACGGAACACTGAAGCTTTCTTT. Translated, it gives CASSWRGRNTEAFF.

V gene TRBV12-5 combines with J gene TRBJ1-5; 7 bases map to TRBD1. This CDR3 is built from 18 residues. Looked up from germline, CDR1 is LGHNT and CDR2 is FRNRAP. Germline trimming cut 0 bases from V and 3 bases from J; bases unmatched to any gene: 11. This CDR3 is CASGLVLGDRVINQPQHF. The CDR3 coding sequence is TGTGCTAGTGGTTTGGTACTGGGCGACAGGGTGATCAATCAGCCCCAGCATTTT.

The rearrangement joins TRBV30 to TRBJ2-4; D is unresolved. This CDR3 is 11 amino acids long. Germline values: CDR1 GTSNPN, CDR2 SVGIG (reference sequence). CDR3 nucleotides: TGTGCGTCCGGAGTAGAAAACATTCAGTACTTC. Translating it yields CASGVENIQYF.

The V call is TRBV19, the J call TRBJ1-3; 11 positions match TRBD1. CDR1 and CDR2 (germline): LNHDA, SQIVND (reference sequence). V lost 9 bases and J lost 0; bases outside the gene matches: 4. The length of the CDR3 is 15 residues. CDR3 in DNA: TGTGCCAGCCGGGACAGGGGGAACTCTGGAAACACCATATATTTT. It translates to CASRDRGNSGNTIYF.